Listed below are T cell receptor beta chains from one sample, sequenced in a study of molecular identifiers for immune sequencing clone quantification. MiXCR was run by TCRdb on the PCR reads, yielding one entry per CDR3 protein. The profile shows about 9,800 distinct CDR3 sequences, roughly a fifth of them singletons. The source material was naive CD8+ T cells from blood, with Jurkat cell RNA spiked in. The source is a human donor in good health. Some libraries in this study had Jurkat cell RNA spiked in. CDR3s include the opening cysteine and the closing phenylalanine or tryptophan. The D gene is left open where the match is weak. Where a row states a size, it is once, few, many or the class of an expanded clone; other rows omit it.

>medium-sized|NA|TRBJ1-1|TRBV7-9|15
TGTGCCAGCAGCCGCCGGGACGGCTTAAACACTGAAGCTTTCTTT
CASSRRDGLNTEAFF
>medium-sized|NA|TRBJ2-7|TRBV19|13
TGTGCCAGTAGTATAGCAGGGTCCCACGAGCAGTACTTC
CASSIAGSHEQYF
>many|NA|TRBJ2-6|TRBV9|12
TGTGCCAGCAGCCCAAACGACGGCGTCCTGACTTTC
CASSPNDGVLTF
>medium-sized|NA|TRBJ1-5|TRBV27|13
TGTGCCAGCAGTCTAGGGGTCCATCAGCCCCAGCATTTT
CASSLGVHQPQHF
>NA|TRBD2|TRBJ2-3|TRBV5-6|18
TGTGCCAGCAGCTTGCTCCTAGCGGGGACCGCTAGGACAGATACGCAGTATTTT
CASSLLLAGTARTDTQYF
>medium-sized|NA|TRBJ2-5|TRBV30|13
TGTGCCTGCCAGGCAGGGGCGGGTGAGACCCAGTACTTC
CACQAGAGETQYF
>NA|TRBD1|TRBJ2-1|TRBV19|15
TGTGCCAGTAGTGGACAGGGGGGTGCCGGGAATGAGCAGTTCTTC
CASSGQGGAGNEQFF
>many|NA|TRBJ2-3|TRBV30|17
TGTGCCTGGAGGGTTTTTCCGAGAAGTGGTCACACAGATACGCAGTATTTT
CAWRVFPRSGHTDTQYF
>many|NA|TRBJ1-4|TRBV14|11
TGTGCCACCCCGGACCCCGGAGGACTGTTTTTT
CATPDPGGLFF
>medium-sized|NA|TRBJ2-7|TRBV30|14
TGTGCCTGGAGTCCCGGGCAGGTTAGCTACGAGCAGTACTTC
CAWSPGQVSYEQYF
>many|TRBD2|TRBJ2-1|TRBV2|13
TGTGCCGGTGACCCGGGGGGCTACAATGAGCAGTTCTTC
CAGDPGGYNEQFF
>many|NA|TRBJ2-7|TRBV5-6|15
TGTGCCAGCAGCGGCCCCGGGACACCCTCCTACGAGCAGTACTTC
CASSGPGTPSYEQYF
>medium-sized|NA|TRBJ2-3|TRBV2|15
TGTGCCAACAACCTCCGGGACGAGGGGGCAGATACGCAGTATTTT
CANNLRDEGADTQYF
>many|NA|TRBJ2-5|TRBV27|16
TGTGCCAGCAGTGGATCTACTAGCAGATACCAAGAGACCCAGTACTTC
CASSGSTSRYQETQYF
>many|NA|TRBJ2-3|TRBV30|15
TGTGCCTGGAGTGTAAAGCTAGGAGGCACAGATACGCAGTATTTT
CAWSVKLGGTDTQYF
>medium-sized|TRBD1|TRBJ1-1|TRBV6-6|15
TGTGCCAGCACCCTACATGGACAGGGGAACACTGAAGCTTTCTTT
CASTLHGQGNTEAFF
>medium-sized|TRBD2|TRBJ2-3|TRBV10-3|16
TGTGCCGGGAGCCCGGCAAGCGGGGGGGTTGGAGATACGCAGTATTTT
CAGSPASGGVGDTQYF
>NA|NA|TRBJ1-2|TRBV9|16
TGTGCCAGCAGCGTAGGATTGGAGAGTCCCCGATATGGCTACACCTTC
CASSVGLESPRYGYTF
>NA|NA|TRBJ1-5|TRBV20-1|14
TGCAGTGCTAGAGATGAGGCAGCTAATCAGCCCCAGCATTTT
CSARDEAANQPQHF
>medium-sized|NA|TRBJ2-3|TRBV9|16
TGTGCCAGCAGCGTAGAGAACGGGGAGACCACAGATACGCAGTATTTT
CASSVENGETTDTQYF
>medium-sized|NA|TRBJ2-1|TRBV28|14
TGTGCCAGCGGGACGGCCGGGGCCTACAATGAGCAGTTCTTC
CASGTAGAYNEQFF
>NA|TRBD2|TRBJ2-7|TRBV29-1|13
TGCAGCGTTGGACTAGCGGGAGAGAGTGAGCAGTACTTC
CSVGLAGESEQYF
>medium-sized|NA|TRBJ2-7|TRBV4-3|16
TGCGCCAGCAGCCGTATGACGGACAGTGGTCCCTACGAGCAGTACTTC
CASSRMTDSGPYEQYF
>many|NA|TRBJ2-3|TRBV19|14
TGTGCCAGTAGCATGTGGGATGAGGAGCATACGCAGTATTTT
CASSMWDEEHTQYF
>NA|TRBD2|TRBJ2-2|TRBV19|14
TGTGCCAGTAGATTTTTAGCGGGAGCCGGGGAGCTGTTTTTT
CASRFLAGAGELFF
>medium-sized|NA|TRBJ1-5|TRBV27|12
TGTGCCAGCAGACGGGGCAATCAGCCCCAGCATTTT
CASRRGNQPQHF
>medium-sized|TRBD1|TRBJ1-1|TRBV29-1|15
TGCAGCGTTGAAGGTGGGACAGGGATATCCGGGGAAGCTTTCTTT
CSVEGGTGISGEAFF
>medium-sized|NA|TRBJ2-7|TRBV6-2/TRBV6-3|12
TGTGCCAGCAGCCCGGACGGGTACGAGCAGTACTTC
CASSPDGYEQYF
>many|NA|TRBJ2-7|TRBV27|13
TGTGCCAGCAGTTGGGGGGTGGGGGTTGAGCAGTACTTC
CASSWGVGVEQYF
>many|TRBD1|TRBJ1-2|TRBV10-3|15
TGTGCCATCAGTGAGACAGGGGGTGGCGACTATGGCTACACCTTC
CAISETGGGDYGYTF
>medium-sized|TRBD2|TRBJ2-3|TRBV20-1|14
TGCAGTGCCGCGGGACTAGCGGATACAGATACGCAGTATTTT
CSAAGLADTDTQYF
>medium-sized|NA|TRBJ2-3|TRBV7-9|13
TGTGCCAGCAGATTTTTGGCCACAGATACGCAGTATTTT
CASRFLATDTQYF
>NA|NA|TRBJ2-2|TRBV28|15
TGTGCCAGCGGGAGACTGGGGGGAAACACCGGGCAGCTCTACTTT
CASGRLGGNTGQLYF
>many|NA|TRBJ2-7|TRBV6-2/TRBV6-3|14
TGTGCCAGCGGTTACTCCGGGCCGTCCTACGAGCAGTACTTC
CASGYSGPSYEQYF
>many|NA|TRBJ1-2|TRBV4-1|15
TGCGCCAGCAGCCAAGTTTTAATCGCTAACTATGGCTACACCTTC
CASSQVLIANYGYTF
>medium-sized|NA|TRBJ2-5|TRBV5-1|14
TGCGCCAGCAGCTCGAGCAGGGTCTGGGAGACCCAGTACTTC
CASSSSRVWETQYF
>NA|NA|TRBJ1-5|TRBV28|16
TGTGCCAGCAGTTCAACAAGGACAGTTAGCAATCAGCCCCAGCATTTT
CASSSTRTVSNQPQHF
>many|TRBD2|TRBJ2-5|TRBV6-5|14
TGTGCCAGCAGTTACGGGACTATACAAGAGACCCAGTACTTC
CASSYGTIQETQYF
>medium-sized|NA|TRBJ2-3|TRBV2|14
TGTGCCAGCAGTGAAGGGTCCAGCCCAGATACGCAGTATTTT
CASSEGSSPDTQYF
>many|TRBD2|TRBJ2-3|TRBV3-1|16
TGTGCCAGCAGCCAAGAAATGACTAGCGGCACAGATACGCAGTATTTT
CASSQEMTSGTDTQYF
>medium-sized|NA|TRBJ2-3|TRBV4-3|16
TGCGCCAGCAGCCAAGCGTTAGAGTCTAGCACAGATACGCAGTATTTT
CASSQALESSTDTQYF
>NA|NA|TRBJ1-1|TRBV29-1|11
TGCAGCGGTGAGCTGATCACTGAAGCTTTCTTT
CSGELITEAFF
>many|TRBD1|TRBJ2-5|TRBV11-2|14
TGTGCCAGCAGCTTAAACAGGGGTTACGAGACCCAGTACTTC
CASSLNRGYETQYF
>many|NA|TRBJ2-7|TRBV10-3|15
TGTGCCATCAGCAAAATCCGGGACGGAGACCCAGAGCAGTACTTC
CAISKIRDGDPEQYF
>medium-sized|NA|TRBJ2-6|TRBV4-3|17
TGCGCCAGCAGCCAAGATCGCCTGCGTTCTGGGGCCAACGTCCTGACTTTC
CASSQDRLRSGANVLTF
>many|NA|TRBJ2-5|TRBV4-1|15
TGCGCCAGCAGCCAAGCCCGGGGGTGGATGGAGACCCAGTACTTC
CASSQARGWMETQYF
>NA|NA|TRBJ2-2|TRBV27|15
TGTGCCAGCAGTTTTGGCGGGAAGAACACCGGGGAGCTGTTTTTT
CASSFGGKNTGELFF
>medium-sized|NA|TRBJ1-1|TRBV7-9|15
TGTGCCAGCAGCGAGGGGGGGGGGGCTGCTACTGAAGCTTTCTTT
CASSEGGGAATEAFF
>medium-sized|TRBD2|TRBJ2-7|TRBV20-1|16
TGCAGTGCTAGAGATACGGCTAGCGGGAGCAGGTACGAGCAGTACTTC
CSARDTASGSRYEQYF
>NA|NA|TRBJ2-5|TRBV29-1|12
TGCGGCGTCGCCGGACTACAAGAGAGCCAGTACTTC
CGVAGLQESQYF
>medium-sized|NA|TRBJ2-3|TRBV6-2/TRBV6-3|12
TGTGCCAGCAGTTACTTCGGAGATACGCAGTATTTT
CASSYFGDTQYF
>medium-sized|TRBD2|TRBJ2-3|TRBV4-3|17
TGCGCCAGCAGCCAAGATTCTAGCGGGAGGGCCCAAGATACGCAGTATTTT
CASSQDSSGRAQDTQYF
>many|NA|TRBJ2-1|TRBV19|15
TGTGCCAGTAGGGATTTCCGGGACACCTACAATGAGCAGTTCTTC
CASRDFRDTYNEQFF
>NA|TRBD2|TRBJ2-3|TRBV29-1|15
TGCGGCGTTGAAGCCAGCGGGAGTAGCACAGATACGCAGTCTTTT
CGVEASGSSTDTQSF
>medium-sized|NA|TRBJ2-7|TRBV19|13
TGTGCCAGTAGTATCGCGGAGGGTTACGAGCAGTACTTC
CASSIAEGYEQYF
>many|NA|TRBJ2-6|TRBV9|18
TGTGCCAGCAGCTTCCACCAGGGTTACGCGTACGGGGCCAACGTCCTGACTTTC
CASSFHQGYAYGANVLTF
>medium-sized|TRBD1|TRBJ2-5|TRBV5-1|18
TGCGCCAGCAGCCCTACGGGACAGGGAGACCTGGGTAGGGAGACCCAGTACTTC
CASSPTGQGDLGRETQYF
>NA|NA|TRBJ1-2|TRBV29-1|13
TGCAGCGTTGAAGGGGGGGACGAGGATGGCTACACCTTC
CSVEGGDEDGYTF
>NA|NA|TRBJ2-1|TRBV9|18
TGTGCCAGCAGCGGAGCAGCGCCAAGGGTATTGCAATATGATGAGCAGTTCTTC
CASSGAAPRVLQYDEQFF